The rows below give T cell receptor beta chains drawn from one sample of a study of blood T cell repertoires in COVID-19. Profiled with immunoSEQ multiplex PCR; TCRdb holds only in-frame clones, not every one. The data hold about 300,000 clones, with 89% observed a single time. The sample was PBMCs or T cells enriched from blood (not recorded which). The receptors shown here come from a woman aged 45-59 years who had been exposed to COVID-19. Both conserved end residues are part of each CDR3. A D gene is named only where the DNA matches it firmly. Expanded clones are given a class, and other clones once, few, many or no size at all.

CDR3 DNA	CDR3 protein	V gene	D gene	J gene	clone size
TGTGCCAGCAGCTTGGAATACACAGATACGCAGTATTTT	CASSLEYTDTQYF	TRBV5-4	NA	TRBJ2-3	NA
TGTGCCAGCAGCTTGTACGGGAGCTCCTATAATTCACCCCTCCACTTT	CASSLYGSSYNSPLHF	TRBV5-8	NA	TRBJ1-6	few
TGTGCCAGCAGCCAAGAGGGGGGAGGGAGTCAGCCCCAGCATTTT	CASSQEGGGSQPQHF	TRBV3-1/TRBV3-2	NA	TRBJ1-5	NA
TGTGCCAGCAGCTTAGCTTCCGAGGGCCGCAAATATGGCTACACCTTC	CASSLASEGRKYGYTF	TRBV7-2	NA	TRBJ1-2	NA
TGTGCCAGCCCCTATACGAGGGGGAGTTACGAGCAGTACTTC	CASPYTRGSYEQYF	TRBV11-1	NA	TRBJ2-7	once
TGTGCCAGCAGCTTAACGTCCGGGACAGGGATAAACATTCAGTACTTC	CASSLTSGTGINIQYF	TRBV7-2	TRBD1	TRBJ2-4	NA
TGCGCCAGCAGCTTGGCCTTTATCGAGCAGTACTTC	CASSLAFIEQYF	TRBV5-1	NA	TRBJ2-7	few
TGCGCCAGCAGCTTGGTATCCCAGGGGGCCCAAGAGACCCAGTACTTC	CASSLVSQGAQETQYF	TRBV5-1	TRBD1	TRBJ2-5	NA
TGTGCCAGCAGTTTCCGGGACAGTCCTAATCAGCCCCAGCATTTT	CASSFRDSPNQPQHF	TRBV28	TRBD1	TRBJ1-5	NA
TGTGCCACCAGCAGTTTAAGGGGGGGTGAAAAACTGTTTTTT	CATSSLRGGEKLFF	TRBV15	NA	TRBJ1-4	once
TGTGCCAGTAGTATCGCGGCAGGGGTCACCGGGGAGCTGTTTTTT	CASSIAAGVTGELFF	TRBV19	NA	TRBJ2-2	NA
TGTGCCAGTATTATATCGGGACAGGGGAATGAAAAACTGTTTTTT	CASIISGQGNEKLFF	TRBV19	TRBD1	TRBJ1-4	NA
TGCGCCAGCAGGGCTCGGGACAGGGGGCCTTGGAATTCACCCCTCCACTTT	CASRARDRGPWNSPLHF	TRBV10-1	TRBD1	TRBJ1-6	NA